This T cell receptor (beta chain) was captured in a study of blood T cell repertoires in COVID-19. Germline CDR1 SGHTA, CDR2 FQGTGA. J was trimmed by 7 bases and V by 4 bases; bases with no gene match: 12. CDR3 length: 16 residues. Under the authors' procedure: Using reference gene primer amplification, nucleated cell counts were estimated. TCRdb keeps only in-frame clones here, not all; method: immunoSEQ multiplex PCR. The V and J calls and clone size are taken from that table; D and trimming were inferred from the DNA. The sample has about 180,000 clones; approximately 78% are singletons. The material sequenced was PBMCs or T cells enriched from blood (not recorded which). The rearrangement links TRBV7-3 to TRBJ2-2, with 7 bases aligning to TRBD2. The TCR comes from a woman aged 50 to 65 who had recovered from COVID-19. The CDR3 here is CASSYTSARRGGELFF. In nucleotides, the CDR3 is TGTGCCAGCAGCTACACTAGCGCGAGAAGGGGCGGGGAGCTGTTTTTT. The full variable domain, completed using reference TRBV7-3 and TRBJ2-2, is GAGVSQTPSNKVTEKGKYVELRCDPISGHTALYWYRQSLGQGPEFLIYFQGTGAADDSGLPNDRFFAVRPEGSVSTLKIQRTERGDSAVYLCASSYTSARRGGELFFGEGSRLTVL.